This TCR beta chain was sequenced in a study of T cells after yellow fever vaccination. Study-wide results and caveats: Booster sampling recovered most clones from primary vaccination (about 97% CD4, approximately 90% CD8). Shared CD4/CD8 clonotypes were a small share, likely from convergent recombination. FACS-sorted repertoires could contain abundant clonotypes contaminating from the bulk population.

V dropped 5 bases and J dropped 0 bases, with 7 bases sitting between them. The germline gives CDR1 MDHEN, CDR2 SYDVKM. The CDR3 loop spans 13 amino acids. This clonotype showed up just a few times. Antigen: not known. TCRdb independently ran MiXCR on the 5' RACE reads; one entry per CDR3 protein. The sample contains some 220,000 distinct CDR3 sequences, 3.2% of which appear only once. This receptor was obtained from a man aged 18 to 29 who received the YFV17D yellow fever vaccine. The chain links TRBV28 to TRBJ2-5; D not certain. This specimen was CD4+ T cells sorted from PBMCs, taken 10 days after the yellow fever booster vaccination. CDR3 coding DNA: TGTGCCAGCAGTGGGCGCGACCAAGAGACCCAGTACTTC. Its translation: CASSGRDQETQYF.